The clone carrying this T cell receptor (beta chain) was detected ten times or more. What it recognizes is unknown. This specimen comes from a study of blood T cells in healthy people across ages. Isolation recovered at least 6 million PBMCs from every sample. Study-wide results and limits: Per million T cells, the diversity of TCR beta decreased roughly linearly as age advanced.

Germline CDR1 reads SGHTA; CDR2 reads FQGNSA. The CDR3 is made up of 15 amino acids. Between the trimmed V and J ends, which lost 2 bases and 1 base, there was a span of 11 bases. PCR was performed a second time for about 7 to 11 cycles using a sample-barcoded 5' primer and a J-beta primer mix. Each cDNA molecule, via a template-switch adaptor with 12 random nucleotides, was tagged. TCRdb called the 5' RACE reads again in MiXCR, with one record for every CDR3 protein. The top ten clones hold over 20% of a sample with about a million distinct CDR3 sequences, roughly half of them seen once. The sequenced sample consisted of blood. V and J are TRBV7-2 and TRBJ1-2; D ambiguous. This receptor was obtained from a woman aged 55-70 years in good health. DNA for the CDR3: TGTGCCAGCAGCTTATCACAGAACTTTAACTATGGCTACACCTTC. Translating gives CASSLSQNFNYGYTF.